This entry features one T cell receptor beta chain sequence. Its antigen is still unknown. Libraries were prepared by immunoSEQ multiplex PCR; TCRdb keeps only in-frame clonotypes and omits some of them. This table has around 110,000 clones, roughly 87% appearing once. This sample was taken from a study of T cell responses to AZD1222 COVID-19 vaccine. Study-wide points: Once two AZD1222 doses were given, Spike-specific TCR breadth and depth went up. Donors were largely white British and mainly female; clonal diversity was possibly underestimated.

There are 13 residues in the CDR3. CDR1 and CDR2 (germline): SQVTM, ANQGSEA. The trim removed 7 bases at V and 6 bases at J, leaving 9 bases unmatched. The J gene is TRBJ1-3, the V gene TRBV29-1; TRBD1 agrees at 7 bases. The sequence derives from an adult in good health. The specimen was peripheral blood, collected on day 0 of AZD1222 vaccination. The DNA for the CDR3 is TGCAGCGGGACTAGGGGGCTGATAAACACCATATATTTT. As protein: CSGTRGLINTIYF.